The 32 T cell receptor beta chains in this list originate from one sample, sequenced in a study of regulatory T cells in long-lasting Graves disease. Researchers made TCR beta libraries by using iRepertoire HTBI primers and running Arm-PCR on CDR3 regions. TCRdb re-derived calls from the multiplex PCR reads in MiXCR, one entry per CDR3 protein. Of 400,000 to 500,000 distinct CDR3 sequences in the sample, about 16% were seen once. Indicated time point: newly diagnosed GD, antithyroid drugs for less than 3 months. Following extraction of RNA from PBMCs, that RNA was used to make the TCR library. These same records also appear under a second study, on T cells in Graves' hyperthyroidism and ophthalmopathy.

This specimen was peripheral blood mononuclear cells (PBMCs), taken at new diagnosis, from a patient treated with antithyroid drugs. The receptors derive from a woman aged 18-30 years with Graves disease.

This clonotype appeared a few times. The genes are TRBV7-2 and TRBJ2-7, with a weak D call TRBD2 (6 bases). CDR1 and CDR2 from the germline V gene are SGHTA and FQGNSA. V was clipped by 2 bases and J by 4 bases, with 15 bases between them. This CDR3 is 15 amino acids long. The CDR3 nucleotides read TGTGCCAGCAGCTTAACCACACAAGGGACTTACGAGCAGTACTTC. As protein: CASSLTTQGTYEQYF.

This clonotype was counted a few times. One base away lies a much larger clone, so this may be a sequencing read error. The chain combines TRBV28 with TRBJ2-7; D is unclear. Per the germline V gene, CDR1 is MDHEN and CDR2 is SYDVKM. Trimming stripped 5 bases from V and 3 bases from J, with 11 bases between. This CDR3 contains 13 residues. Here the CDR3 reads CASSPPWGYEQYF. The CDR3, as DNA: TGTGCCAGCAGTCCCCCCTGGGGCTACGAGCAGTACTTC.

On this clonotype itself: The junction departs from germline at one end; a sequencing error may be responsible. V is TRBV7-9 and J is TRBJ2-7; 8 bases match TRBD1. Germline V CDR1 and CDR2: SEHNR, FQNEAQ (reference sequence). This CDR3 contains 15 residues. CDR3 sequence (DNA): TGTGCCAGCAGCTCTACCGGGACAGGCTCCTACGGGCAGTACTTC. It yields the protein CASSSTGTGSYGQYF.

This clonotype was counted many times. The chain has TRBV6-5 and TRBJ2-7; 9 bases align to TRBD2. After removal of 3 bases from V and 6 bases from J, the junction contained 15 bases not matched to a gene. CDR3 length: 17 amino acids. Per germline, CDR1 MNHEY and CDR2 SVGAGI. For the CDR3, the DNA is TGTGCCAGCAGTTATATATGGGCGGGAGGGTATCCCTCCGAGCAGTACTTC. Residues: CASSYIWAGGYPSEQYF.

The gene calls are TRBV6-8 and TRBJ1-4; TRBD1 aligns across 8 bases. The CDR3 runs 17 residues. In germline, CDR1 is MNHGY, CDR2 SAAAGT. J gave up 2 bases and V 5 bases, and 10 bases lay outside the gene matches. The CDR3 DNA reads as TGTGCCAGCAGTGGCAAGACAGGGGAGACGACTAATGAAAAACTGTTTTTT. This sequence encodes CASSGKTGETTNEKLFF.

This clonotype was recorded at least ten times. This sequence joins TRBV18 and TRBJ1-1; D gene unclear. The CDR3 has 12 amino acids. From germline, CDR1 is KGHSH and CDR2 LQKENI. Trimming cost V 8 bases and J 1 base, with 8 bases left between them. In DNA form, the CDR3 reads TGTGCCAGCAGCCCAAGGAACACTGAAGCTTTCTTT. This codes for CASSPRNTEAFF.

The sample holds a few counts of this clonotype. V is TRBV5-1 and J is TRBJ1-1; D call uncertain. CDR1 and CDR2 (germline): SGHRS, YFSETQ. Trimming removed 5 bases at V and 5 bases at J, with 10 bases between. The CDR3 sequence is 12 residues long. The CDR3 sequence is CASRIGSTEAFF. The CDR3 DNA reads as TGCGCCAGCAGGATAGGGTCAACTGAAGCTTTCTTT.

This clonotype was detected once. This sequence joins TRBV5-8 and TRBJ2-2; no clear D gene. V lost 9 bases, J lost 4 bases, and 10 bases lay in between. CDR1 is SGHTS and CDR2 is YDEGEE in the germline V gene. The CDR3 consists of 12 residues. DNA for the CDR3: TGTGCCATCGGCACTTCCACCGGGGAGCTGTTTTTT. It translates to CAIGTSTGELFF.

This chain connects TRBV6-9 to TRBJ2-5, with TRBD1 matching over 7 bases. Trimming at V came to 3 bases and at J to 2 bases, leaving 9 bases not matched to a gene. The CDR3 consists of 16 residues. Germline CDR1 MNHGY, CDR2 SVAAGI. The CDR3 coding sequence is TGTGCCAGCAGTTACCCCGGGACAGCGAGACAAGAGACCCAGTACTTC. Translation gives CASSYPGTARQETQYF.

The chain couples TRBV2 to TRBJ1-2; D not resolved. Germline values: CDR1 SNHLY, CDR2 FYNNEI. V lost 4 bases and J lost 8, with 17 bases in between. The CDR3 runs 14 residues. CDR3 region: CASSGSPPSRGYTF. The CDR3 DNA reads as TGTGCCAGCAGTGGTTCCCCTCCTTCGAGAGGCTACACCTTC.

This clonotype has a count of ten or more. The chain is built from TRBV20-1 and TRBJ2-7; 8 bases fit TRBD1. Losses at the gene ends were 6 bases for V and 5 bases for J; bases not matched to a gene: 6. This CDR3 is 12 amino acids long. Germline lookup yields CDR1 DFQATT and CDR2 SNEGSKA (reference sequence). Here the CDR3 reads CSARGLTDEQYF. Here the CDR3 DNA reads TGCAGTGCCAGGGGGCTCACGGACGAGCAGTACTTC.

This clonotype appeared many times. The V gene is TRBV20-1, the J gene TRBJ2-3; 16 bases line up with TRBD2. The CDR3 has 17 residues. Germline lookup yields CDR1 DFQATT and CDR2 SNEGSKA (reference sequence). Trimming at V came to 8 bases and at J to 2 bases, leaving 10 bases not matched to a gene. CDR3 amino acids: CSLPGTSGRAHTDTQYF. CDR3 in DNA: TGCAGTCTGCCCGGGACTAGCGGGAGGGCACACACAGATACGCAGTATTTT.

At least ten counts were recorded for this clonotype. The CDR3 loop is CSGTGTSSTDTQYF. In DNA, the CDR3 is TGCAGCGGTACAGGGACTTCTAGCACAGATACGCAGTATTTT. The chain uses TRBV29-1 and TRBJ2-3; D is possibly TRBD1 or TRBD2 (6 bases each). Germline-derived CDR1 and CDR2 are SQVTM and ANQGSEA. V was pared by 7 bases and J by 0 bases, with 14 bases between. The CDR3 is 14 residues long.

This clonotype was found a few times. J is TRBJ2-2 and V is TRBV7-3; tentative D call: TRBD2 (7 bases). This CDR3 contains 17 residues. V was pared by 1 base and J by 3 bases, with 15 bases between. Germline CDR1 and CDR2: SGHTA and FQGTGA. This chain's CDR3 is CASSLNGGRGDTGELFF. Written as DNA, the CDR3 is TGTGCCAGCAGCTTAAACGGGGGGCGGGGTGACACCGGGGAGCTGTTTTTT.

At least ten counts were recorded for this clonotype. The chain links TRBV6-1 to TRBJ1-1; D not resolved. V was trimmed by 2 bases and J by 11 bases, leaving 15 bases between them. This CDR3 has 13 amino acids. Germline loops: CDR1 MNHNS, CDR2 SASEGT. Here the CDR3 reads CASSESGVRSAFF. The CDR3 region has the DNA TGTGCCAGCAGTGAAAGTGGGGTGCGGTCGGCTTTCTTT.

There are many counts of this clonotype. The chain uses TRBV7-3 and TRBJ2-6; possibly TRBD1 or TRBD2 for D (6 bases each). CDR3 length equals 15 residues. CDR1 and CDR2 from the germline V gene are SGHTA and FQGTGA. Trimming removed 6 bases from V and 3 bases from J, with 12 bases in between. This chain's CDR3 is CASSSGAGGANVLTF. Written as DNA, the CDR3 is TGTGCCAGCAGTTCGGGGGCTGGTGGGGCCAACGTCCTGACTTTC.

CDR3 sequence reads: CSARTSGRARILTGEQYF. The CDR3 DNA is TGCAGTGCTAGAACTAGCGGGAGGGCCCGAATACTTACTGGTGAGCAGTACTTC. V gene TRBV20-1 combines with J gene TRBJ2-7; TRBD2 agrees at 13 bases. CDR1 is DFQATT, CDR2 SNEGSKA, per germline (reference sequence). The V gene end was trimmed by 2 bases and the J gene end by 7 bases; junction bases not matched to a gene: 17. This CDR3 has 18 amino acids.

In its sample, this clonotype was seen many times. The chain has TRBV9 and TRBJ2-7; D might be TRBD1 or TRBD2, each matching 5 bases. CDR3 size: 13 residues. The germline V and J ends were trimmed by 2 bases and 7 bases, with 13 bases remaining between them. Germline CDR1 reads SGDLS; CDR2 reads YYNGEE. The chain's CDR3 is CASSVGWWGEQYF. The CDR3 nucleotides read TGTGCCAGCAGCGTCGGGTGGTGGGGGGAGCAGTACTTC.

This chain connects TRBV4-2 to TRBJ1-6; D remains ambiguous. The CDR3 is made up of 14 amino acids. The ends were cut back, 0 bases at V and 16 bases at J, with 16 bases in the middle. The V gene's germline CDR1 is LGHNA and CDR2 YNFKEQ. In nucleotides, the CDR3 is TGTGCCAGCAGCCAAGAGAGCCCGTCCTTCAAGCTCCACTTT. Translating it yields CASSQESPSFKLHF.

In nucleotides, the CDR3 is TGTGCCAGTAGTGAGGTGGCCGGGGAGCTGTTTTTT. Amino acid sequence: CASSEVAGELFF. This chain uses TRBV19 with TRBJ2-2; D uncertain. With 5 bases removed from V and 6 bases from J, the gap between germline ends came to 7 bases. The germline V gene has CDR1 LNHDA and CDR2 SQIVND (reference sequence). The CDR3 extends over 12 amino acids. The variable domain in full, with the rest retrieved from reference TRBV19 and TRBJ2-2, is DGGITQSPKYLFRKEGQNVTLSCEQNLNHDAMYWYRQDPGQGLRLIYYSQIVNDFQKGDIAEGYSVSREKKESFPLTVTSAQKNPTAFYLCASSEVAGELFFGEGSRLTVL.

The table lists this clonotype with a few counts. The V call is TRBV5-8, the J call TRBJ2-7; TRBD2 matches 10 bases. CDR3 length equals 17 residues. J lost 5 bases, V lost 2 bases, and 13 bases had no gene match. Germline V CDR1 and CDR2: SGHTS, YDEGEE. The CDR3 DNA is TGTGCCAGCAGCTTCGGTGCTAGCGGGAGTGGAGGCGACGAGCAGTACTTC. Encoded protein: CASSFGASGSGGDEQYF.

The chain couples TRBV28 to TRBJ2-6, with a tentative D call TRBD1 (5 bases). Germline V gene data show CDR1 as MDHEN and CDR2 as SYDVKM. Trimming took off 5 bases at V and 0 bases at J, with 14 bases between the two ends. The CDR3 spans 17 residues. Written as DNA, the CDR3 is TGTGCCAGCAGTGAAACAAGGGGCCCCTCTGGGGCCAACGTCCTGACTTTC. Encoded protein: CASSETRGPSGANVLTF. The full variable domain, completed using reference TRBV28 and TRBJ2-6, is DVKVTQSSRYLVKRTGEKVFLECVQDMDHENMFWYRQDPGLGLRLIYFSYDVKMKEKGDIPEGYSVSREKKERFSLILESASTNQTSMYLCASSETRGPSGANVLTFGAGSRLTVL.

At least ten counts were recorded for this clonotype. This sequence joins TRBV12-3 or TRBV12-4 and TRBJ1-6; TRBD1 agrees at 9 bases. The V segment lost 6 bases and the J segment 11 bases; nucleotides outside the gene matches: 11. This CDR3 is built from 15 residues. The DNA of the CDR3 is TGTGCCAGCAGCCCGACGGCGACAGGGGGTACACCCCTCCACTTT. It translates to CASSPTATGGTPLHF.

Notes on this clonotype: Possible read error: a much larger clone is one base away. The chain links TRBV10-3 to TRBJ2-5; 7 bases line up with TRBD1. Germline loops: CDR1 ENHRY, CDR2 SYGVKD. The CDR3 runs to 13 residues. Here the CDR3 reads CAISPGQKETRYF. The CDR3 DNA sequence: TGTGCCATCAGTCCGGGACAGAAAGAGACCCGGTACTTC.

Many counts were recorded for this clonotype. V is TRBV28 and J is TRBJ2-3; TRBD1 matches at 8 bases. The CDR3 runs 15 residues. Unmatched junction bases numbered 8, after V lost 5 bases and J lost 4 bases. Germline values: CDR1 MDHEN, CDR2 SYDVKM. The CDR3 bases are TGTGCCAGCAGTCCCCCGGGACAGGTATCAGATACGCAGTATTTT. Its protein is CASSPPGQVSDTQYF.

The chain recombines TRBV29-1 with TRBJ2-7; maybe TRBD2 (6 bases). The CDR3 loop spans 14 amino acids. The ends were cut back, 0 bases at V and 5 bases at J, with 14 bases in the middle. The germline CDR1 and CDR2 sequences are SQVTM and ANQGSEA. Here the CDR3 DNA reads TGCAGCGTTGAAGATTGGAGGGAAGGCGACGAGCAGTACTTC. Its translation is CSVEDWREGDEQYF.

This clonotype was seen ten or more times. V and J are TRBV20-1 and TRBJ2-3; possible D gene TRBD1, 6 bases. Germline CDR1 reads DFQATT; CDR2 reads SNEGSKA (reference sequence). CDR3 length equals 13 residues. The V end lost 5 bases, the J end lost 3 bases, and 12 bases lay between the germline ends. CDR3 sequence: CSASGQITDTQYF. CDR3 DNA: TGCAGTGCTTCAGGACAGATTACAGATACGCAGTATTTT.

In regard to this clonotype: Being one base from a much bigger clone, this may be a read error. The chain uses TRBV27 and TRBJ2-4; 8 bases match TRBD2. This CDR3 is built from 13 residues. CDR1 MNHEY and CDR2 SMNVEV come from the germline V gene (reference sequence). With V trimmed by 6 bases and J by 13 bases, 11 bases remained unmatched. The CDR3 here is CASSTSGYNEQYF. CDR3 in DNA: TGTGCCAGCAGCACTAGCGGCTACAATGAGCAGTACTTC.

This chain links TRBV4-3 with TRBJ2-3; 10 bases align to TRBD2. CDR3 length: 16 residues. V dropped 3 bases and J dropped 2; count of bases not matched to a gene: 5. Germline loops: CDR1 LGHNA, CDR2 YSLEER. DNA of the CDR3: TGCGCCAGCAGCCAGGCTAGCGGGAGTGTCACAGATACGCAGTATTTT. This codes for CASSQASGSVTDTQYF.

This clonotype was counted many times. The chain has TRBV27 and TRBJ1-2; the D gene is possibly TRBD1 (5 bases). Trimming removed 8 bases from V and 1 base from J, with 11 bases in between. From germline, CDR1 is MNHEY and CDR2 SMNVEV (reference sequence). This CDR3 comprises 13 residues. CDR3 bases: TGTGCCAGCTCGGGGGGGAATAACTATGGCTACACCTTC. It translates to CASSGGNNYGYTF.

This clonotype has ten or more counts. CDR3 coding DNA: TGCAGCGTTGAAGATCTGGGCGGTGTGCTCTACAATGAGCAGTTCTTC. Protein: CSVEDLGGVLYNEQFF. The genes are TRBV29-1 and TRBJ2-1; D remains unclear. The V gene's germline CDR1 is SQVTM and CDR2 ANQGSEA. The CDR3 contains 16 residues. The V end lost 0 bases, the J end lost 3 bases, and 15 bases lay between the germline ends.

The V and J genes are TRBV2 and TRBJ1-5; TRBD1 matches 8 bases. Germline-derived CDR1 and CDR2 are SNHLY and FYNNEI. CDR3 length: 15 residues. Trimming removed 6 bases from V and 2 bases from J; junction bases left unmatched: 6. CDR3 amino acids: CASRVDRGGNQPQHF. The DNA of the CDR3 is TGTGCCAGCAGAGTTGACAGGGGAGGCAATCAGCCCCAGCATTTT.